This is a list of T cell receptor beta chains from one sample in a study of shared clonotypes between healthy human individuals. Using immunoSEQ multiplex PCR, the repertoire was profiled, and TCRdb retains in-frame clones only, with some absent. The sample contains 1.6 million or so clones, 98% of which appear only once. Sequenced: naive CD4+ T cells sorted from blood. Receptor source: a man aged 25-45 years in good health. Both conserved end residues are trimmed from each CDR3. The order of the fields is CDR3 protein, V gene, J gene.

CDR3: ASSLDADLRGNYGYT; V: TRBV5-1; J: TRBJ1-2
CDR3: ASSPNTGELF; V: TRBV5-1; J: TRBJ2-2
CDR3: ASSSGGVLWETQY; V: TRBV11-2; J: TRBJ2-5
CDR3: SAASFGEQF; V: TRBV20-1; J: TRBJ2-1
CDR3: ASRDPGTGNTEAF; V: TRBV11-2; J: TRBJ1-1
CDR3: ATSRDYTDTQY; V: TRBV15; J: TRBJ2-3
CDR3: ASSHLAGETQY; V: TRBV4-3; J: TRBJ2-5
CDR3: ASSVPGYLNEQF; V: TRBV11-2; J: TRBJ2-1
CDR3: ASSIGQSTYEQY; V: TRBV19; J: TRBJ2-7
CDR3: ASSRGGHHNEQF; V: TRBV11-2; J: TRBJ2-1
CDR3: ASSYPESSGDTEAF; V: TRBV10-2; J: TRBJ1-1
CDR3: ASSLAGNIQY; V: TRBV11-1; J: TRBJ2-4